This TCR beta chain was identified during a study of T cells after yellow fever vaccination (dated by TCRdb to about 2019). General notes on the study: The SMART-Seq v4 Ultra Low Input RNA kit was used to prepare libraries from fractions with low cell numbers. Bulk PBMC replicates and cell subsets were isolated from blood drawn at multiple timepoints before and after both primary and secondary immunization. To track T-cell clones before and after primary and booster YFV17D yellow fever vaccination, bulk TCR alpha and beta repertoires were sequenced longitudinally. Two healthy male donors made up the cohort, one aged 18 to 30 years and the other aged 30 to 40 years.

TCR cDNA was synthesized by 5'RACE template switching, which introduced a universal primer site and unique molecular identifiers. Priming of cDNA synthesis was performed from both the TCR alpha and TCR beta constant segments. Libraries were amplified in two PCR steps, with sample barcodes and sequencing adapters added in the second step. Sequencing of libraries was done on Illumina HiSeq 2500 (2x100 bp) or NovaSeq (2x150 bp). The original pipeline was this. MIGEC handled demultiplexing of reads and collapsing into UMI consensus sequences, while MiXCR performed V(D)J alignment. Vaccine-responding clonotypes were defined with edgeR using replicate PBMC samples, requiring FDR below 0.01 and a log2 fold change above 5 up to day 15. Each bulk clonotype was labeled CD4 or CD8 based on which sequenced repertoire, CD4 or CD8, contained the clonotype at higher abundance. TCRdb reworked the public reads: Q25 trimming with fastp, MiXCR clone assembly, productive beta chains retained. Identical CDR3 protein sequences are pooled into one entry, listed with their most common genes and DNA. In this record, the V and J calls reflect TCRdb's handling and not the investigators' own analysis. This sample holds a few hundred thousand distinct CDR3 sequences; over 15% were observed only once. Together, the top ten hold more than 13% of the sample.

In the paper's terms, the treatment or condition label means: live attenuated yellow fever vaccine strain. At each blood-draw timepoint, two biological replicates of bulk PBMCs were collected. A standard Ficoll-Paque protocol was used to isolate PBMCs from peripheral blood. RNA was extracted with TriZol from bulk PBMCs, CD4 and CD8 fractions, and dextramer-positive and dextramer-negative fractions. A word on this clonotype: The target of this receptor is not known. Base qualities are not recorded, but no much larger clone differs from it by a single base.

Beyond this particular receptor, the publication reports: After the booster, most clones that had expanded after primary vaccination were detected again (around 97% of CD4 and roughly 86% of CD8), suggesting broad maintenance of memory. A small share of clonotypes was detected in both CD4 and CD8 compartments, with the overlap likely arising from convergent recombination. The secondary T-cell response was weaker than the primary response but faster, peaking on day 5 instead of day 15. The study included only a couple of donors, which limits how far the findings can be generalized. Because abundant contaminating clonotypes from the bulk population could be contained in FACS-sorted repertoires, computational filtering was required.

The V end gives up 0 bases and the J end 1 base, leaving 4 bases in the junction not matched to a gene. Reading from cysteine to phenylalanine, the CDR3 counts 15 amino acids. Of the read, only the CDR3 DNA is kept; its 45 bases are in frame from base 1. The CDR1 and CDR2 encoded by the germline V gene are SGHRS and YFSETQ. The sequence derives from a young man who received the YFV17D yellow fever vaccine. The rearranged chain carries TRBV5-1 and TRBJ2-7; a stretch of 7 junction bases matches TRBD2. Source: PBMCs, taken 15 days after the yellow fever booster vaccination. The nucleotides are TGCGCCAGCAGCTTGGAACGAGCGGGGTCCTACGAGCAGTACTTC. Translated, this gives CASSLERAGSYEQYF.